The present TCR beta chain was sequenced within a study of control samples from healthy donors and cancer patients. Generated by immunoSEQ multiplex PCR, the TCRdb table keeps only in-frame clones and is missing some. The repertoire holds tens of thousands of clones, with about 88% as singletons. Trimming cost V 6 bases and J 1 base, with 12 bases left between them. Per germline, CDR1 SGHAT and CDR2 FQNNGV. The CDR3 runs 14 residues. This sequence joins TRBV11-2 and TRBJ2-5; possible D gene TRBD2, 5 bases. The sample was blood. The clonotype comes from a woman aged 65 to 85 in good health. In nucleotides, the CDR3 is TGTGCCAGCAGTTCCCAGGCGGGCCAAGAGACCCAGTACTTC. Translating it yields CASSSQAGQETQYF. Supplemented by reference TRBV11-2 and TRBJ2-5, the full variable domain reads EAGVAQSPRYKIIEKRQSVAFWCNPISGHATLYWYQQILGQGPKLLIQFQNNGVVDDSQLPKDRFSAERLKGVDSTLKIQPAKLEDSAVYLCASSSQAGQETQYFGPGTRLLVL.